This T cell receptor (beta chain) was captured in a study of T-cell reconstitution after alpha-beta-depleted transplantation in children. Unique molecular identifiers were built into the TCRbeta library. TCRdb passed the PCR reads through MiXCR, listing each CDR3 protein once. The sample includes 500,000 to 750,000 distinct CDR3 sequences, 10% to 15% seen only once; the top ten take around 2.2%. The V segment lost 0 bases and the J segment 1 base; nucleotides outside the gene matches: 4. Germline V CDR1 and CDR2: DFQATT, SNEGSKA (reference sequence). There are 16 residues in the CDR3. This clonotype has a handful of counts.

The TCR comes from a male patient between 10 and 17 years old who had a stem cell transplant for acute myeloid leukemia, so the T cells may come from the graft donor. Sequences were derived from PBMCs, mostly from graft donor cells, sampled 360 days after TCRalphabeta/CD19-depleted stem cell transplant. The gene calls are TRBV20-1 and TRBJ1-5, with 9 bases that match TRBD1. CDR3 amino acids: CSARDGTGLSNQPQHF. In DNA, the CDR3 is TGCAGTGCTAGAGATGGGACAGGGTTGAGCAATCAGCCCCAGCATTTT.